Each of the 5 T cell receptor beta chains below was sequenced from the same sample in a study of lymphopenia after photon versus proton radiotherapy. The data were produced by immunoSEQ multiplex PCR, yet TCRdb's version contains in-frame clones alone and is incomplete. This sample has 25,000 to 35,000 clones, with 90% found just once. The sample here was peripheral blood, taken from a patient treated with photon-based radiotherapy. The receptors were sampled from a woman in her 50s with pancreatic cancer.

The chain employs TRBV19 and TRBJ2-5; 7 bases align to TRBD2. Trimming took 6 bases from V and 5 from J; bases not matched to a gene: 6. Germline loops: CDR1 LNHDA, CDR2 SQIVND (reference sequence). This CDR3 has 13 amino acids. In DNA form, the CDR3 reads TGTGCCAGTAGGAAGCGGGAACACGAGACCCAGTACTTC. Its translation: CASRKREHETQYF.

The chain employs TRBV7-2 and TRBJ2-1; D gene uncertain. CDR3 length: 12 amino acids. Germline CDR1 is SGHTA and CDR2 is FQGNSA. V gave up 2 bases and J gave up 6 bases, with 5 bases separating them. The CDR3 region has the DNA TGTGCCAGCAGCTTATATGGCAATGAGCAGTTCTTC. It is translated as CASSLYGNEQFF.

The chain links TRBV11-2 to TRBJ2-1; TRBD2 matches 7 bases. The V segment lost 2 bases and the J segment 0 bases; nucleotides outside the gene matches: 7. CDR3 size: 17 residues. Germline CDR1 reads SGHAT; CDR2 reads FQNNGV. The CDR3, as DNA: TGTGCCAGCAGCTTAAGCGGGGAACTAAGCTCCTACAATGAGCAGTTCTTC. The encoded protein is CASSLSGELSSYNEQFF.

The chain employs TRBV2 and TRBJ2-5; 12 positions match TRBD2. V was clipped by 5 bases and J by 2 bases; unmatched bases: 9. Germline V gives CDR1 SNHLY, CDR2 FYNNEI. The CDR3 is 17 residues long. The CDR3 is CASSPILAGGIQETQYF. In DNA, the CDR3 is TGTGCCAGCAGTCCAATCCTAGCGGGAGGGATTCAAGAGACCCAGTACTTC.

The chain carries TRBV18 and TRBJ1-4; D uncertain. Germline V gene data show CDR1 as KGHSH and CDR2 as LQKENI. The CDR3 totals 16 residues. V lost 1 base and J lost 5, with 14 bases in between. CDR3 sequence (DNA): TGTGCCAGCTCACCACTGAACGGGGTTACCAATGAAAAACTGTTTTTT. Translated, it gives CASSPLNGVTNEKLFF.